The rows below give T cell receptor beta chains drawn from one sample of a study of shared clonotypes between healthy human individuals. Produced via immunoSEQ multiplex PCR; TCRdb's table is partial and in-frame only. Altogether millions of clones are present, around 94% being singletons, with the ten largest covering over 0.12%. Input material: naive CD4+ T cells sorted from blood. The receptors derive from a man aged 18 to 30 in good health. CDR3s leave out the opening cysteine and the closing phenylalanine or tryptophan.

j_gene	v_gene	CDR3aa
TRBJ1-6	TRBV6-4	ASSERQDLKPLH
TRBJ2-1	TRBV7-2	ASSLGLAEYNEQF
TRBJ2-1	TRBV19	ASSIQAGSNEQF
TRBJ1-5	TRBV29-1	SVGQVNQPQH
TRBJ2-7	TRBV5-4	ASTLFSGIGPYEQY
TRBJ1-2	TRBV7-2	ASSLFRVSGDYGYT
TRBJ2-7	TRBV2	ASKISDRNIPDEQY
TRBJ1-2	TRBV2	ASSEIGVWDGYT
TRBJ2-1	TRBV7-2	ASSSIYEQF
TRBJ1-1	TRBV19	ASTSSWGVGTEAF
TRBJ1-1	TRBV5-1	ASSSSSLNTEAF
TRBJ1-2	TRBV20-1	SARGDYGYT
TRBJ2-1	TRBV13	ASSFLDRDYNEQF
TRBJ1-2	TRBV29-1	SLWDFYGYT
TRBJ2-3	TRBV9	ASSVLEGRTDTQY
TRBJ2-5	TRBV19	ASSPGTVETQY
TRBJ1-1	TRBV7-8	ASSLIQGGTEAF
TRBJ1-2	TRBV27	ASSLARDYGYT
TRBJ1-3	TRBV5-4	ASSLARADTIY
TRBJ2-7	TRBV28	ASTPGAGPPYEQY
TRBJ1-6	TRBV19	ASSSPRPSGQLNSPLH
TRBJ2-7	TRBV6-1	ASSEAGVGTSYEQY
TRBJ1-2	TRBV4-3	ASSQDLLYGYT
TRBJ1-4	TRBV5-1	ASSVTGTGSEKLF
TRBJ1-5	TRBV28	ASSLGGRNQPQH
TRBJ1-3	TRBV6-5	ASSRGVGLVDTIY
TRBJ2-7	TRBV7-2	ASSPRSYEQY
TRBJ2-3	TRBV7-9	ASRDWRGGADTQY
TRBJ1-1	TRBV6-1	ASSDGTEEAF
TRBJ2-7	TRBV27	ASSLARGAPYEQY
TRBJ2-3	TRBV20-1	SAMRGDTQY
TRBJ1-4	TRBV15	ATSTRQGPNEKLF
TRBJ1-1	TRBV2	ASSLGQGTEAF
TRBJ2-7	TRBV29-1	SVKAGTGGDEQY
TRBJ2-1	TRBV2	ASTLDGLEYNEQF
TRBJ2-2	TRBV30	AWNPTTTKFKNPDPNTGELF
TRBJ2-5	TRBV18	ASSLGAMQETQY
TRBJ2-2	TRBV6-6	ASSYPGHTGELF
TRBJ1-1	TRBV30	AWSVLTYTEAF
TRBJ1-5	TRBV7-2	ASSLGGWGNQPQH
TRBJ1-5	TRBV2	ASRNRGRDQPQH
TRBJ1-2	TRBV5-1	ASSLGTNYGYT
TRBJ2-5	TRBV10-3	AISRGPPETQY
TRBJ1-5	TRBV28	ASSLGGQPQH
TRBJ2-2	TRBV27	ASSFGNTGELF
TRBJ1-1	TRBV5-1	ASSLSGGEGTEAF
TRBJ2-5	TRBV7-9	ASSLGLRAKNQETQY